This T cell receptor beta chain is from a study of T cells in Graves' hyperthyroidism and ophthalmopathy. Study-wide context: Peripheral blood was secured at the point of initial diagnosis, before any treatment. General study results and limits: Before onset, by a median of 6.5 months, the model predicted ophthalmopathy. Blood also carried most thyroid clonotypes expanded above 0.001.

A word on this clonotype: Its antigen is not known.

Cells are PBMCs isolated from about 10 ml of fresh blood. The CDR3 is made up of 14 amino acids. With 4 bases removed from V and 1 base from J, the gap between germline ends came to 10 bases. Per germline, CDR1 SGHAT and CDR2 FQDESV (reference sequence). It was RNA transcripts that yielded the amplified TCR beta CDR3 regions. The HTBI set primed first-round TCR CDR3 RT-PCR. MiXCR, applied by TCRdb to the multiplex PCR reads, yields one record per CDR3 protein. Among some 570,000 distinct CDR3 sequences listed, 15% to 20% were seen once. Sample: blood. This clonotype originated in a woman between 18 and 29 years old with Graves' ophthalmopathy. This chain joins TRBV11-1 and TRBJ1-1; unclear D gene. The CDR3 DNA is TGTGCCAGCAGCTCCACCCCCGCGAACACTGAAGCTTTCTTT. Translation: CASSSTPANTEAFF.